These 5 T cell receptor beta chains share one sample of origin, sequenced in a study of T cells in Graves' hyperthyroidism and ophthalmopathy. RNA transcripts gave rise to amplified TCR beta CDR3 regions. The TCR CDR3 was amplified in a first-round RT-PCR using the HTBI primer set. TCRdb independently ran MiXCR on the multiplex PCR reads; one entry per CDR3 protein. The profile shows approximately 560,000 distinct CDR3 sequences, 40% to 55% of them singletons. Sequencing was done on a sample of peripheral blood or thyroid tissue (not recorded which). These receptors were collected from a woman aged 18-30 years with Graves' hyperthyroidism.

J is TRBJ1-1 and V is TRBV2; D unclear. The CDR3 extends over 12 amino acids. Trimming shortened V by 7 bases and J by 7 bases, and 13 bases separated the two germline ends. The germline V gene has CDR1 SNHLY and CDR2 FYNNEI. The CDR3 sequence is CASTPLADEAFF. The CDR3, as DNA: TGTGCCAGCACTCCCCTAGCGGATGAAGCTTTCTTT.

This clonotype was observed a few times. The chain is built from TRBV20-1 and TRBJ1-5; 7 bases agree with TRBD1. V lost 5 bases to trimming and J lost 7 bases; unmatched junction nucleotides: 14. Germline V lookup: CDR1 DFQATT, CDR2 SNEGSKA (reference sequence). The CDR3 runs to 15 residues. The CDR3 DNA reads TGCAGTGCTCCTCAATTGAGGGGGCGCGACCAGCCCCAGCATTTT. Translation: CSAPQLRGRDQPQHF.

Details on this clonotype: The junction does not match germline at one end; this may be a read error. The genes are TRBV5-1 and TRBJ2-5; no clear D gene. The CDR3 has 15 amino acids. Germline V gene sequence: CDR1 SGHRS, CDR2 YFSETQ. The CDR3 is CASSQDVGGTKTQYF. Here the CDR3 DNA reads TGTGCCAGCAGCCAAGACGTAGGCGGTACGAAGACCCAGTACTTC. The whole variable domain, filled in from reference TRBV5-1 and TRBJ2-5, reads KAGVTQTPRYLIKTRGQQVTLSCSPISGHRSVSWYQQTPGQGLQFLFEYFSETQRNKGNFPGRFSGRQFSNSRSEMNVSTLELGDSALYLCASSQDVGGTKTQYFGPGTRLLVL.

This clonotype was detected ten times or more. V and J are TRBV7-9 and TRBJ2-2, with TRBD2 matching over 7 bases. This CDR3 comprises 14 residues. With 3 bases clipped from V and 6 bases from J, the junction kept 4 bases outside the gene matches. Germline CDR1 SEHNR, CDR2 FQNEAQ (reference sequence). This chain's CDR3 is CASSLGTTAGELFF. CDR3 DNA: TGTGCCAGCAGCTTGGGGACTACGGCCGGGGAGCTGTTTTTT.

This clonotype appeared a few times. The chain is built from TRBV29-1 and TRBJ2-5; 7 nucleotides line up with TRBD2. The CDR3 runs 16 residues. V gave up 8 bases and J gave up 0 bases; unmatched junction bases: 15. Germline V gives CDR1 SQVTM, CDR2 ANQGSEA. CDR3 coding DNA: TGCAGCACCGAGGTTCGCTCTAGCGGCTACCAAGAGACCCAGTACTTC. Translating gives CSTEVRSSGYQETQYF.